The entry below describes one TCR beta chain. CDR3 size: 12 residues. V shed 1 base and J shed 6 bases, with 6 bases lying between them. Germline V lookup: CDR1 SEHNR, CDR2 FQNEAQ (reference sequence). Authors' analysis steps: Amplification of reference gene primers was used by the study to estimate nucleated cell counts. Repertoires were generated with immunoSEQ multiplex PCR, while TCRdb's copy carries only in-frame clones and drops some. D and trimming come from the DNA, and the V and J calls and clone size come from that table. In the table there are approximately 65,000 clones, approximately 86% of which are singletons. The data are from a study of blood T cell repertoires in COVID-19. Background on the study: Material from acute and convalescent COVID-19 was sourced from the United States, Italy and Spain. PBMCs, B-cell-depleted T cells, or T cells were the source of the cDNA or gDNA that made up the material.

This chain links TRBV7-9 with TRBJ1-2; D not resolved. This receptor was identified in a man in his fifties with acute or convalescent COVID-19. The sequencing input was peripheral blood. DNA of the CDR3: TGTGCCAGCAGCTTAGGTCCCGATGGCTACACCTTC. Its translation: CASSLGPDGYTF.